The next 10 T cell receptor beta chains were all read from a single sample in a study of T cell repertoires in cytomegalovirus infection. TCRdb fed the reads into MiXCR, producing one record per CDR3 protein. Of some 920,000 distinct CDR3 sequences listed, approximately 32% are singletons. These TCRs' antigens remain unknown. The sample consisted of cultured CD8+ T cells from PBMCs, taken from culture after CMV antigen stimulation. The receptors derive from a human donor in good health (CMV status not recorded). Some clones in this sample may be carry-over from other donors' samples.

The chain combines TRBV5-8 with TRBJ1-5; the D is unclear. V lost 5 bases to trimming and J lost 3 bases, with 15 bases between them. Germline-derived CDR1 and CDR2 are SGHTS and YDEGEE. CDR3 length equals 15 residues. The CDR3 bases are TGTGCCAGCAGAACCCGAGATTTCTTCAATCAGCCCCAGCATTTT. Residues: CASRTRDFFNQPQHF. The variable domain in full, completed from reference TRBV5-8 and TRBJ1-5, reads EAGVTQSPTHLIKTRGQQATLRCSPISGHTSVYWYQQALGLGLQFLLWYDEGEERNRGNFPPRFSGRQFPNYSSELNVNALELEDSALYLCASRTRDFFNQPQHFGDGTRLSIL.

This clonotype was seen more than once but under ten times. V is TRBV20-1 and J is TRBJ2-7; D possibly uses TRBD1 or TRBD2 (5 bases each). V was cut by 5 bases and J by 3 bases, with 17 bases left in between. CDR3 length: 14 residues. Germline CDR1 reads DFQATT; CDR2 reads SNEGSKA (reference sequence). CDR3 in DNA: TGCAGTGCTGACCGGGACGTCCGAAACTACGAGCAGTACGTC. It yields the protein CSADRDVRNYEQYV.

In its sample, this clonotype was seen a few times. This likely stems from a read error, as it lies one base from a far larger clone. The chain is built from TRBV13 and TRBJ2-7, with D hard to call. The germline CDR1 and CDR2 sequences are PRHDT and FYEKMQ (reference sequence). The CDR3 totals 13 residues. V lost 0 bases and J lost 3, with 6 bases in between. CDR3 DNA: TGTGCCAGCAGCTTAGGCCACGGCTACGAGCAGTACTTC. Translated, it gives CASSLGHGYEQYF.

CDR3 protein: CASSPGTIVQPQHF. In DNA, the CDR3 is TGTGCCAGCAGCCCCGGGACAATAGTCCAGCCCCAGCATTTT. V and J are TRBV28 and TRBJ1-5; D might be TRBD1 (6 bases). The CDR3 extends over 14 amino acids. Germline CDR1 and CDR2: MDHEN and SYDVKM. V was cut by 6 bases and J by 7 bases, with 16 bases left in between.

The chain has TRBV5-5 and TRBJ2-2, with TRBD1 identical over 7 bases. The V segment lost 0 bases and the J segment 4 bases; nucleotides outside the gene matches: 6. Germline loops: CDR1 SGHKS, CDR2 YYEKEE (reference sequence). The CDR3 contains 16 residues. This CDR3 reads CASSLEGGRSTGELFF. CDR3 nucleotide sequence: TGTGCCAGCAGCTTGGAAGGGGGCCGGAGCACCGGGGAGCTGTTTTTT.

This rearrangement joins TRBV10-3 to TRBJ1-5; D remains ambiguous. The CDR3 covers 17 residues. Germline assignment: CDR1 ENHRY and CDR2 SYGVKD. Trimming left V 6 bases short and J 3 bases short, with 21 bases between. The CDR3 bases are TGTGCCATCAGACCGGACGGACCGTCCGCCTTCAATCAGCCCCAGCATTTT. Its protein is CAIRPDGPSAFNQPQHF.

This clonotype was recorded at least ten times. This chain uses TRBV4-1 with TRBJ2-7; 12 bases are a match to TRBD1. J was trimmed by 4 bases and V by 0 bases; bases with no gene match: 7. The length of the CDR3 is 17 residues. Germline V gene lookup returns CDR1 MGHRA and CDR2 YSYEKL. CDR3 amino acids: CASSQEPPGQGAYEQYF. The DNA for the CDR3 is TGCGCCAGCAGCCAAGAACCTCCGGGACAGGGGGCTTACGAGCAGTACTTC.

Many counts were recorded for this clonotype. J is TRBJ1-1 and V is TRBV7-8, with TRBD1 matching over 7 bases. CDR3 size: 16 residues. V gave up 2 bases and J gave up 1 base; unmatched junction bases: 7. CDR1 is SGHVS, CDR2 FQNEAQ, per germline. CDR3: CASSLLGTAANTEAFF. CDR3 DNA sequence: TGTGCCAGCAGCTTACTCGGGACAGCTGCGAACACTGAAGCTTTCTTT.

The chain is built from TRBV20-1 and TRBJ2-7; 10 nucleotides line up with TRBD2. After removal of 4 bases from V and 0 bases from J, the junction contained 15 bases not matched to a gene. CDR1 and CDR2 (germline): DFQATT, SNEGSKA (reference sequence). The CDR3 is made up of 18 amino acids. CDR3 region: CSATTGSIAGGYSYEQYF. DNA of the CDR3: TGCAGTGCTACGACAGGAAGCATAGCGGGGGGTTACTCCTACGAGCAGTACTTC.

The chain recombines TRBV12-3 or TRBV12-4 with TRBJ1-2; D is undetermined. Trimming shortened V by 4 bases and J by 4 bases, and 10 bases separated the two germline ends. The CDR3 runs 13 residues. The CDR3 DNA reads as TGTGCCAGCAGTTCCTGGGTCTCCTATGGCTACACCTTC. Amino acid sequence: CASSSWVSYGYTF.